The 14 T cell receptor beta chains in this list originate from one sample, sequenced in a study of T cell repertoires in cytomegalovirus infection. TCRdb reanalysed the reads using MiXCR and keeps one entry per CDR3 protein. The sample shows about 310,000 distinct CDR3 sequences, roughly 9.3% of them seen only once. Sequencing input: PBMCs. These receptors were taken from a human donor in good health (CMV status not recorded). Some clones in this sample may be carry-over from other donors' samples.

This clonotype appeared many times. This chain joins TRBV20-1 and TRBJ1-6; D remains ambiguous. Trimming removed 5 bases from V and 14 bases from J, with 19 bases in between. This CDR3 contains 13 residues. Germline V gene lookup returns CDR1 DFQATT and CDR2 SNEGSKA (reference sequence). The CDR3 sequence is CSAPGLSRAALHF. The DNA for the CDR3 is TGCAGTGCTCCGGGCCTCTCTCGGGCAGCCCTCCACTTT.

The CDR3 protein is CASSGPQPQHF. DNA for the CDR3: TGTGCCAGCTCAGGGCCTCAGCCCCAGCATTTT. The V call is TRBV2, the J call TRBJ1-5; tentatively, D is TRBD1 (5 bases). In germline, CDR1 is SNHLY, CDR2 FYNNEI. The CDR3 covers 11 residues. V shed 8 bases and J shed 6 bases, with 8 bases lying between them.

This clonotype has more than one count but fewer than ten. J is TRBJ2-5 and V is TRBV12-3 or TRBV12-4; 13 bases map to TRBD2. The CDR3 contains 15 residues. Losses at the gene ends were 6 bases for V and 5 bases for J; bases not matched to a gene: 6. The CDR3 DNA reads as TGTGCCAGCAGACAACTAGCGGGGGGGGGTGAGACCCAGTACTTC. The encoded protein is CASRQLAGGGETQYF.

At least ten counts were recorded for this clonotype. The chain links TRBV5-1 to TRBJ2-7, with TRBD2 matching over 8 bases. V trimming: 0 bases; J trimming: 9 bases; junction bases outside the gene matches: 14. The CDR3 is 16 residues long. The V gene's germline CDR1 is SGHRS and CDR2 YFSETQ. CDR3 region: CASSLETGTRRGGQYF. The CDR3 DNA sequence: TGCGCCAGCAGCTTGGAGACCGGGACTAGGCGAGGCGGGCAGTACTTC.

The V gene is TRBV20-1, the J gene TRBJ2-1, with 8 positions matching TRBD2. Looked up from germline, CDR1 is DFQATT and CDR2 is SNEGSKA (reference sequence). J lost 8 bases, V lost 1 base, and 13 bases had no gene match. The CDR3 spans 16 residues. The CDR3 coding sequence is TGCAGTGCTAGAGCTCTCTTCGGGACTAGGATCGATGAGCAGTTCTTC. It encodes CSARALFGTRIDEQFF.

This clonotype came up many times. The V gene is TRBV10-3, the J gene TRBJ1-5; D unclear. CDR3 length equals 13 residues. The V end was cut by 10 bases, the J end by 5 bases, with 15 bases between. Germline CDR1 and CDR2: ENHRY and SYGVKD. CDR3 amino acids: CATAIRRDQPQHF. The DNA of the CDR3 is TGTGCCACCGCAATCCGGCGGGATCAGCCCCAGCATTTT.

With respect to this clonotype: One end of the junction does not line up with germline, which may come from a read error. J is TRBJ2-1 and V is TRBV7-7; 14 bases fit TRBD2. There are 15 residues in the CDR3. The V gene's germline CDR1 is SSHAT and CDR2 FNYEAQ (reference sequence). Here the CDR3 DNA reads TGTGCTAGCAGCCCGGGACTAGCGGGGGCGGATGAGCAGTTCTTC. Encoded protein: CASSPGLAGADEQFF. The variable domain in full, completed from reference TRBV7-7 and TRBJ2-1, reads GAGVSQSPRYKVTKRGQDVTLRCDPISSHATLYWYQQALGQGPEFLTYFNYEAQPDKSGLPSDRFSAERPEGSISTLTIQRTEQRDSAMYRCASSPGLAGADEQFFGPGTRLTVL.

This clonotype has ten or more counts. CDR3: CASSPGLGTEAFF. The CDR3 nucleotides are TGTGCCAGCAGCCCCGGACTGGGCACTGAAGCTTTCTTT. The rearrangement joins TRBV7-2 to TRBJ1-1; no firm D call. Trimming took 5 bases from V and 4 from J, leaving 11 bases between them. Germline values: CDR1 SGHTA, CDR2 FQGNSA. CDR3 length: 13 residues.

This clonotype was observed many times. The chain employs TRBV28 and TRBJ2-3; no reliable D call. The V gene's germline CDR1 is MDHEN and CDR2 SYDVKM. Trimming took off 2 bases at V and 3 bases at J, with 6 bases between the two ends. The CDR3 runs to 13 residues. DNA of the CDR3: TGTGCCAGCAGTTTACGGGCGACAGATACGCAGTATTTT. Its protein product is CASSLRATDTQYF.

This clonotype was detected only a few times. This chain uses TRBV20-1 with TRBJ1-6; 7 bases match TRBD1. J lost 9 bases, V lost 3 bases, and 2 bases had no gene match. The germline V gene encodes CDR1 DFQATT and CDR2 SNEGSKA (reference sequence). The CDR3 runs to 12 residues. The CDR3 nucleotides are TGCAGTGCTAGCCGACAGGGTTCACCCCTCCACTTT. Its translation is CSASRQGSPLHF.

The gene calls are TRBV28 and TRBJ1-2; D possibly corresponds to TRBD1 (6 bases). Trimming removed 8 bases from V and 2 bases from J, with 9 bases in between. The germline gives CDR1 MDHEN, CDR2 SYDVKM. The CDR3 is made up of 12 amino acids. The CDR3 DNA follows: TGTGCCAGCGACGGACAGAACTATGGCTACACCTTC. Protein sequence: CASDGQNYGYTF.

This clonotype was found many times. CDR3 DNA sequence: TGTGCCAGCAGTAGGGAGGGAGCTCCCTACACGAATGAGCAGTTCTTC. It codes for CASSREGAPYTNEQFF. The rearrangement uses TRBV6-4 and TRBJ2-1; 7 bases line up with TRBD2. This CDR3 comprises 16 residues. CDR1 is MRHNA and CDR2 is SNTAGT in the germline V gene. Losses at the gene ends were 5 bases for V and 7 bases for J; bases not matched to a gene: 14.

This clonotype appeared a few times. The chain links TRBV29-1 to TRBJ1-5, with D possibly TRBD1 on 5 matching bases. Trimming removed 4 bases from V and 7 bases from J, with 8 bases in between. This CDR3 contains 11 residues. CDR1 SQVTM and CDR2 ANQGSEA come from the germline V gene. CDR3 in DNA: TGCAGCGTTGGGGACGGGCAGCCCCAGCATTTT. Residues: CSVGDGQPQHF. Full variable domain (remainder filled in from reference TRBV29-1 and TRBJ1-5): SAVISQKPSRDICQRGTSLTIQCQVDSQVTMMFWYRQQPGQSLTLIATANQGSEATYESGFVIDKFPISRPNLTFSTLTVSNMSPEDSSIYLCSVGDGQPQHFGDGTRLSIL.

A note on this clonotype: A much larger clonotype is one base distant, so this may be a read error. CDR3 protein: CASSVRQGGFYGYTF. The CDR3 bases are TGTGCCAGCAGCGTGCGGCAGGGGGGGTTCTATGGCTACACCTTC. The J gene is TRBJ1-2, the V gene TRBV28, with 7 nucleotides matching TRBD1. Germline trimming cut 6 bases from V and 4 bases from J; bases unmatched to any gene: 11. The CDR3 has 15 residues. CDR1 MDHEN and CDR2 SYDVKM come from the germline V gene.